This entry lists 21 T cell receptor beta chains sequenced from one sample in a study of identifying expanded T cells in peripheral blood. Assay used: immunoSEQ multiplex PCR; TCRdb lists only in-frame clones, some missing. The sample shows around 80,000 clones, almost 90% of them seen only once. The sequenced sample was blood. The receptors come from a person between 18 and 75 years old in good health.

This sequence joins TRBV7-2 and TRBJ2-7; D is uncertain. V dropped 3 bases and J dropped 2 bases, with 8 bases sitting between them. This CDR3 contains 13 residues. The germline V gene encodes CDR1 SGHTA and CDR2 FQGNSA. The CDR3 DNA follows: TGTGCCAGCAGCTTGAAGGGTGCCTACGAGCAGTACTTC. Translated, it gives CASSLKGAYEQYF.

The genes are TRBV29-1 and TRBJ2-5; the match to TRBD1 covers 11 bases. The CDR3 spans 13 residues. From germline, CDR1 is SQVTM and CDR2 ANQGSEA. With V trimmed by 7 bases and J by 2 bases, 3 bases remained unmatched. The CDR3 reads CSGGQGAQETQYF. The CDR3 bases are TGCAGCGGCGGACAGGGGGCTCAAGAGACCCAGTACTTC.

This clone was recorded once. The chain combines TRBV6-5 with TRBJ2-5; TRBD1 aligns across 9 bases. J lost 4 bases, V lost 3 bases, and 9 bases had no gene match. The V gene's germline CDR1 is MNHEY and CDR2 SVGAGI. CDR3 length: 16 amino acids. The CDR3 is CASSYSSGTGIETQYF. The CDR3 DNA reads as TGTGCCAGCAGTTATTCTTCCGGGACAGGGATAGAGACCCAGTACTTC.

The chain combines TRBV29-1 with TRBJ1-4; D gene ambiguous. The ends were cut back, 5 bases at V and 8 bases at J, with 15 bases in the middle. The CDR3 is 13 amino acids. CDR1 is SQVTM and CDR2 is ANQGSEA in the germline V gene. CDR3 nucleotide sequence: TGCAGCGTTAGACGGCTGGGAGGGGAAAAACTGTTTTTT. It codes for CSVRRLGGEKLFF.

Regarding this clone: A far larger clone differs by one base, so this is likely a read error. The DNA for the CDR3 is TGTGCCAGCAGCTTGGGGGACCGGGGCCGGATCTACGAGCAGTACTTC. Translation gives CASSLGDRGRIYEQYF. V and J are TRBV5-4 and TRBJ2-7, with D perhaps given as TRBD1 or TRBD2 (5 bases each). The CDR3 loop spans 16 amino acids. Trimming pared 0 bases from V and 3 bases from J, leaving 16 bases between. CDR1 and CDR2 (germline): SGHNT, YYREEE (reference sequence).

This chain uses TRBV30 with TRBJ2-3; 7 bases match TRBD1. This CDR3 is 15 amino acids long. Per germline, CDR1 GTSNPN and CDR2 SVGIG (reference sequence). J gave up 3 bases and V 1 base, and 7 bases lay outside the gene matches. CDR3 sequence (DNA): TGTGCCTGGAGTGAGGGGACAGCCTATACAGATACGCAGTATTTT. Its protein is CAWSEGTAYTDTQYF. The entire variable domain, with the rest obtained from reference TRBV30 and TRBJ2-3, is as follows: SQTIHQWPATLVQPVGSPLSLECTVEGTSNPNLYWYRQAAGRGLQLLFYSVGIGQISSEVPQNLSASRPQDRQFILSSKKLLLSDSGFYLCAWSEGTAYTDTQYFGPGTRLTVL.

V is TRBV1 and J is TRBJ1-5. TRBV1 is classified as a pseudogene. This CDR3 comprises 19 residues. The CDR3 DNA follows: TGCACCAGCAGCCAAGAACAAACGGACGGTCTTCGAAAACTTCAGCCCCAGCATTTT. It encodes CTSSQEQTDGLRKLQPQHF.

This rearrangement joins TRBV10-3 to TRBJ2-3, with D tentatively TRBD1 (5 bases). V lost 5 bases, J lost 2 bases, and 8 bases lay in between. CDR3 length equals 13 residues. Looked up from germline, CDR1 is ENHRY and CDR2 is SYGVKD. The DNA for the CDR3 is TGTGCCATCAGTCCCAGGGACACAGATACGCAGTATTTT. Its translation is CAISPRDTDTQYF.

The chain is built from TRBV30 and TRBJ1-3; tentatively, D is TRBD1 (6 bases). Trimming removed 1 base from V and 3 bases from J, with 10 bases in between. The CDR3 is 14 residues long. Germline V CDR1 and CDR2: GTSNPN, SVGIG (reference sequence). DNA for the CDR3: TGTGCCTGGAGTGGGGGGGCGCTTGGAAACACCATATATTTT. Amino acids: CAWSGGALGNTIYF.

In its sample, this clone was seen once. This chain links TRBV7-8 with TRBJ2-3; D is unclear. The CDR3 is made up of 14 amino acids. V lost 4 bases to trimming and J lost 3 bases, with 11 bases between them. Germline loops: CDR1 SGHVS, CDR2 FQNEAQ. CDR3 protein: CASSSYGETDTQYF. CDR3 sequence (DNA): TGTGCCAGCAGCTCGTATGGAGAAACAGATACGCAGTATTTT.

The V and J genes are TRBV19 and TRBJ1-1; 8 nucleotides agree with TRBD1. Germline-derived CDR1 and CDR2 are LNHDA and SQIVND (reference sequence). J was trimmed by 10 bases and V by 4 bases; bases with no gene match: 14. The CDR3 covers 15 residues. The CDR3 coding sequence is TGTGCCAGTAGTAGAGGCAGGGGGCGCGTCTACGGAGCTTTCTTT. It codes for CASSRGRGRVYGAFF.

The rearrangement joins TRBV28 to TRBJ1-2; no definite D call. The CDR3 has 15 amino acids. Trimming took off 2 bases at V and 7 bases at J, with 17 bases between the two ends. Germline V gene data show CDR1 as MDHEN and CDR2 as SYDVKM. DNA of the CDR3: TGTGCCAGCAGTTTAAAGGTTTGGGGAGGCGGTGGCTACACCTTC. Its translation: CASSLKVWGGGGYTF.

The V gene is TRBV4-1, the J gene TRBJ2-1; a weak D match, TRBD2 (6 bases). In germline, CDR1 is MGHRA, CDR2 YSYEKL. V was trimmed by 1 base and J by 1 base, leaving 14 bases between them. The CDR3 has 17 amino acids. This CDR3 reads CASSQAGWGTSYNEQFF. CDR3 DNA sequence: TGCGCCAGCAGCCAAGCGGGGTGGGGGACTTCCTACAATGAGCAGTTCTTC.

This chain uses TRBV5-6 with TRBJ2-2, with a weak D call TRBD1 (5 bases). The CDR3 is 15 amino acids. Trimming stripped 7 bases from V and 0 bases from J, with 13 bases between. Germline V lookup: CDR1 SGHDT, CDR2 YYEEEE. As DNA, the CDR3 is TGTGCCAGCGGTCTAGGGGCTTCGAACACCGGGGAGCTGTTTTTT. This translates into CASGLGASNTGELFF.

The chain has TRBV29-1 and TRBJ2-5; D is possibly TRBD2 (6 bases). The CDR3 consists of 15 residues. Germline V gives CDR1 SQVTM, CDR2 ANQGSEA. Between the trimmed V and J ends, which lost 3 bases and 2 bases, there was a span of 16 bases. The CDR3 region is CSVDFQRASQETQYF. Written as DNA, the CDR3 is TGCAGCGTTGATTTCCAGCGGGCCTCTCAAGAGACCCAGTACTTC.

The rearrangement uses TRBV4-1 and TRBJ1-3; D not certain. V shed 1 base and J shed 1 base, with 8 bases lying between them. The CDR3 spans 15 residues. CDR1 and CDR2 (germline): MGHRA, YSYEKL. CDR3 loop: CASSQGWISGNTIYF. In nucleotides, the CDR3 is TGCGCCAGCAGCCAAGGGTGGATTTCTGGAAACACCATATATTTT.

The chain is built from TRBV7-8 and TRBJ2-7; D unclear. Trimming removed 0 bases from V and 3 bases from J, with 6 bases in between. The CDR3 contains 13 residues. Germline CDR1 and CDR2: SGHVS and FQNEAQ. The CDR3 sequence: CASSLAPLYEQYF. CDR3 sequence (DNA): TGTGCCAGCAGCTTAGCGCCCCTCTACGAGCAGTACTTC.

CDR3 sequence (DNA): TGTGCCAGCAGACCCCGGGGGAAAACATCCCCCCTCCACTTT. Translating it yields CASRPRGKTSPLHF. The chain employs TRBV28 and TRBJ1-6; D might be TRBD1 (5 bases). With 6 bases removed from V and 13 bases from J, the gap between germline ends came to 19 bases. The CDR3 sequence is 14 residues long. Germline V gene lookup returns CDR1 MDHEN and CDR2 SYDVKM.

The chain joins TRBV19 to TRBJ1-1; D perhaps matches TRBD1 (5 bases). Between the trimmed V and J ends, which lost 4 bases and 2 bases, there was a span of 11 bases. Per the germline V gene, CDR1 is LNHDA and CDR2 is SQIVND (reference sequence). The CDR3 contains 14 residues. CDR3 in amino acids: CASSKGTDNTEAFF. The CDR3 DNA follows: TGTGCCAGTAGTAAGGGGACGGACAACACTGAAGCTTTCTTT.

As to this clone: Other nucleotide sequences from this sample produce the same CDR3. Written as DNA, the CDR3 is TGTGCCAGTAGTAGGGGTAACTATGGCTACACCTTC. It yields the protein CASSRGNYGYTF. The gene calls are TRBV19 and TRBJ1-2; D is unclear. V was cut by 4 bases and J by 1 base, with 4 bases left in between. The CDR3 spans 12 residues. CDR1 is LNHDA, CDR2 SQIVND, per germline (reference sequence).

V gene TRBV29-1 combines with J gene TRBJ2-7; TRBD1 aligns across 7 bases. CDR1 and CDR2 from the germline V gene are SQVTM and ANQGSEA. V shed 6 bases and J 4 bases; nucleotides not matched to a gene: 6. This CDR3 has 12 residues. CDR3 protein: CSVLQGIYEQYF. CDR3 nucleotide sequence: TGCAGCGTCCTACAGGGGATTTACGAGCAGTACTTC.